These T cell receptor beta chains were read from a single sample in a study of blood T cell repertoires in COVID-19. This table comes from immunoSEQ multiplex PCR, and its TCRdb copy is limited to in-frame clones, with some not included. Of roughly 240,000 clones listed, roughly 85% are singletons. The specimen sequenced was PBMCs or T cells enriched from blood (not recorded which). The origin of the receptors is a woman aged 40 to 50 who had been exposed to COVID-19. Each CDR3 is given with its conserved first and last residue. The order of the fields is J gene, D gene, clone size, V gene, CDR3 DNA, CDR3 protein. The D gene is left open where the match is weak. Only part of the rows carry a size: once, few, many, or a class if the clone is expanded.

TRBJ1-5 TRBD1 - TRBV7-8 TGTGCCAGCAGCTTGGGACAGGGGAGCAATCAGCCCCAGCATTTT CASSLGQGSNQPQHF
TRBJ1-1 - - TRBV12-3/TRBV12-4 TGTGCCAGCAGTTTAGGGGAGAGGTTT CASSLGERF
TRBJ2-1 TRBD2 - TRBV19 TGTGCCAGTAGTATTTCGGGGGGCAATGAGCAGTTCTTC CASSISGGNEQFF
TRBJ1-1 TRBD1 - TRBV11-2 TGTGCCAGCAGCCCCCGGGACAGGGGAGTAGATCTATTTACGGCTTTCTTT CASSPRDRGVDLFTAFF
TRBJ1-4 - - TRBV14 TGTGCCAGCAGCCCCCGGACAGATGAAAAACTGTTTTTT CASSPRTDEKLFF
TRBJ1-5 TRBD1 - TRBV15 TGTGCCACCAGCAGAGATCGGGTGACAGGGTATAGCAATCAGCCCCAGCATTTT CATSRDRVTGYSNQPQHF
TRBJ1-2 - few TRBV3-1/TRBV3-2 TGTGCCAGCAGCCAAGTCGGCCAGGGGTTCAGAGATCACAACTATGGCTACACCTTC CASSQVGQGFRDHNYGYTF
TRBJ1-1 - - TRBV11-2 TGTGCCAGCAGCTGGCAGGGGAACACTGAAGCTTTCTTT CASSWQGNTEAFF
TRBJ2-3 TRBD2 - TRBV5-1 TGCGCCAGCAGCCGACGACTGGAAGCGGGGGGGACAGATACGCAGTATTTT CASSRRLEAGGTDTQYF
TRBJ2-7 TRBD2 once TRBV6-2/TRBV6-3 TGTGCCAGCAGTCAAGGACTAGCGGGGGTTTACGAGCAGTACTTC CASSQGLAGVYEQYF
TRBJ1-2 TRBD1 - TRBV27 TGTGCCAGCAGAGGGACAGGGGCCTCTAACTATGGCTACACCTTC CASRGTGASNYGYTF
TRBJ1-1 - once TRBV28 TGTGCCAGCACTCAAGGTGGGCCGAACACTGAAGCTTTCTTT CASTQGGPNTEAFF
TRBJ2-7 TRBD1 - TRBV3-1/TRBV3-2 TGTGCCAGCAGCCAAGCGTTAACAGGGGGTTTTGAGCAGTACTTC CASSQALTGGFEQYF
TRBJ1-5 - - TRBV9 TGTGCCAGCAGCGTGGGGCAGAGCAATCAGCCCCAGCATTTT CASSVGQSNQPQHF
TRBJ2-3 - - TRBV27 TGTGCCAGCAGCAACACAGATACGCAGTATTTT CASSNTDTQYF
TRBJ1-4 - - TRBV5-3 TGTGCCAGAAGCTCCCGGGGGGGTCGAAGGTATGAAAAACTGTTTTTT CARSSRGGRRYEKLFF
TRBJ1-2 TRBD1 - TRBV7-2 TGTGCCAGCAGCCCCAGACAGGGGGACGGGTATGGCTACACCTTC CASSPRQGDGYGYTF
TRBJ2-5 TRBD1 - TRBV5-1 TGCGCCAGCAGCTCGGCCGGGACAGAGGGAGAGACCCAGTACTTC CASSSAGTEGETQYF
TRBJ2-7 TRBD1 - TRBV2 TGTGCCAGCAATCCCGGGACAGTTCCCTACGAGCAGTACTTC CASNPGTVPYEQYF
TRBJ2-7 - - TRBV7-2 TGTGCCAGCAGCTTAGATTCACAGCCAATGTACTTC CASSLDSQPMYF
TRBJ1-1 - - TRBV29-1 TGCAGCGTTGGGGCGGGCTTGAACACTGAAGCTTTCTTT CSVGAGLNTEAFF
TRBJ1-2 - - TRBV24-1 TGTGCCACCGCTTCGGGGGGCGACTATGGCTACACCTTC CATASGGDYGYTF
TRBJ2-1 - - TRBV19 TGTGCCAGTACCAGCTACAATGAGCAGTTCTTC CASTSYNEQFF
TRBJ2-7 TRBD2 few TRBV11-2 TGTGCCAGCCGTCCGGGACTAAGTTCTTACGAGCAGTACTTC CASRPGLSSYEQYF
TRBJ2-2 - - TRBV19 TGTGCCGGAAGGTTGGGGGGTAACACCGGGGAGCTGTTTTTT CAGRLGGNTGELFF
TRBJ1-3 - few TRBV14 TGTGCCAGCAGCCTCACAGGTTCTGGAAACACCATATATTTT CASSLTGSGNTIYF
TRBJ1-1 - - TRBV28 TGTGCCGGTGCACGGGGGGACCCGAACACTGAAGCTTTCTTT CAGARGDPNTEAFF
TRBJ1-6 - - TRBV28 TGTGCCAGCAGGGCGGGGACTTGGGATTCACCCCTCCACTTT CASRAGTWDSPLHF
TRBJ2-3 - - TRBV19 TGTGCCAGTAGTATTGGAGGGGGCGAGGCAGATACGCAGTATTTT CASSIGGGEADTQYF
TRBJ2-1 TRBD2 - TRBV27 TGTGCCAGCAGTTTATTGGGGACTAGCGGGGGCACCTTAAACAATGAGCAGTTCTTC CASSLLGTSGGTLNNEQFF
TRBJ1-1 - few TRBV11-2 TGTGCCAGCACCAATGAGGGTGAAGCTTTCTTT CASTNEGEAFF